Given below is one T cell receptor (beta chain) in context. This sample was taken from a study of blood T cell repertoires in COVID-19. This CDR3 region has 17 residues. CDR1 and CDR2 from the germline V gene are LGHNA and YSLEER. V was pared by 0 bases and J by 0 bases, with 2 bases of the junction left unmatched. The repertoire was sequenced with immunoSEQ multiplex PCR; TCRdb's copy has only in-frame clones and lacks some. The table lists roughly 230,000 clones, 88% of them singletons. The V gene is TRBV4-3, the J gene TRBJ2-2; 9 bases are a match to TRBD2. The receptor comes from a human donor in a cohort sampled during active COVID-19. Specimen: peripheral blood. CDR3 residues: CASSQDLAGSNTGELFF. The CDR3 bases are TGCGCCAGCAGCCAAGATCTAGCGGGATCGAACACCGGGGAGCTGTTTTTT.